A selection of T cell receptor beta chains follows, all from one sample in a study of shared clonotypes between healthy human individuals. Data came from immunoSEQ multiplex PCR; TCRdb stores just in-frame clones and leaves some out. In the table there are over 2 million clones, around 93% of which are singletons. Sequenced sample: naive CD4+ T cells from PBMCs. The receptors here all came from a man between 18 and 29 years old in good health. Some clones in this sample may be carry-over from other donors' samples. Both conserved end residues are part of each CDR3. Each record gives: V gene, J gene, CDR3 protein.

TRBV7-9	TRBJ2-7	CASSPTGMFGYEQYF
TRBV28	TRBJ1-5	CASSLGVQPQHF
TRBV30	TRBJ2-7	CAWSLGTSGRSYEQYF
TRBV28	TRBJ1-4	CASSLGQVEKLFF
TRBV6-1	TRBJ2-5	CASTTHPIQETQYF
TRBV5-1	TRBJ2-5	CASSLVLAGEETQYF
TRBV28	TRBJ1-2	CASSFGTDYGYTF
TRBV5-1	TRBJ2-7	CASSITGGAPYEQYF
TRBV7-9	TRBJ2-5	CASSLARTGEETQYF
TRBV5-4	TRBJ2-1	CASSFGGARHNEQFF
TRBV7-2	TRBJ2-7	CASSLASGAYEQYF